Below are 18 T cell receptor beta chains sequenced from a single sample in a study of blood T cell repertoires in COVID-19. The method was immunoSEQ multiplex PCR; TCRdb's version includes in-frame clones alone and lacks a portion of them. The sample contains roughly 170,000 clones, roughly 89% of which appear only once. The material sequenced was peripheral blood. The source of these receptors is a woman aged 18-29 years who had recovered from COVID-19.

The table lists this clone with a few counts. The chain has TRBV7-9 and TRBJ2-1; TRBD1 might be the D (6 bases). Trimming removed 5 bases at V and 6 bases at J, with 11 bases between. The CDR3 runs to 13 residues. Germline V lookup: CDR1 SEHNR, CDR2 FQNEAQ (reference sequence). CDR3 in amino acids: CASSATGTNEQFF. In DNA form, the CDR3 reads TGTGCCAGCAGCGCCACAGGGACCAATGAGCAGTTCTTC.

The chain joins TRBV5-1 to TRBJ2-7, with 12 bases matching TRBD2. The J segment lost 2 bases and the V segment lost 4 bases, leaving 19 bases of the junction unmatched. Germline values: CDR1 SGHRS, CDR2 YFSETQ. CDR3 length equals 20 residues. The CDR3 coding sequence is TGCGCCAGCAGCCAGAGGCCTAGCGGGAGGGCTCTACTCTTAACCTACGAGCAGTACTTC. This sequence encodes CASSQRPSGRALLLTYEQYF.

The CDR3 reads CASSQEQGFGEKGYTF. Written as DNA, the CDR3 is TGCGCCAGCAGCCAAGAGCAGGGGTTTGGGGAGAAAGGCTACACCTTC. The chain uses TRBV4-3 and TRBJ1-2, with D possibly matching TRBD1 (6 bases). The CDR3 has 16 amino acids. Deletions cut 0 bases from V and 8 bases from J, with 19 bases between. Germline CDR1 LGHNA, CDR2 YSLEER.

The chain joins TRBV24-1 to TRBJ1-1; D is perhaps TRBD1 (5 bases). V lost 3 bases and J 1 base, leaving 8 bases between the germline ends. Germline V gene sequence: CDR1 KGHDR, CDR2 SFDVKD. The CDR3 runs to 14 residues. The CDR3 sequence: CATSDPTANTEAFF. CDR3 sequence (DNA): TGTGCCACCAGTGATCCGACAGCGAACACTGAAGCTTTCTTT.

The chain carries TRBV6-6 and TRBJ1-1; D is possibly TRBD1 (6 bases). Deletions cut 7 bases from V and 1 base from J, with 7 bases between. The CDR3 has 12 amino acids. Germline loops: CDR1 MNHNY, CDR2 SVGAGI (reference sequence). For the CDR3, the DNA is TGTGCCAGCATGGGACAGAACACTGAAGCTTTCTTT. Protein product: CASMGQNTEAFF.

The genes are TRBV5-6 and TRBJ2-2, with 9 bases lining up with TRBD1. The trim removed 4 bases at V and 2 bases at J, leaving 6 bases unmatched. This CDR3 is 16 amino acids long. Germline V CDR1 and CDR2: SGHDT, YYEEEE. CDR3 bases: TGTGCCAGCAGCCTGTACAGGGGGCCAAACACCGGGGAGCTGTTTTTT. It is translated as CASSLYRGPNTGELFF.

CDR3 in amino acids: CASSLVYQPQHF. The CDR3 coding sequence is TGTGCCAGCAGCTTAGTCTATCAGCCCCAGCATTTT. The rearrangement joins TRBV7-9 to TRBJ1-5; D ambiguous. Germline V lookup: CDR1 SEHNR, CDR2 FQNEAQ (reference sequence). The CDR3 runs 12 residues. V was cut by 1 base and J by 5 bases, with 3 bases left in between.

This clone has just one count. The CDR3 sequence is CASSFLGLNQPQHF. CDR3 DNA: TGTGCCAGCAGCTTTCTGGGGCTCAATCAGCCCCAGCATTTT. This chain joins TRBV7-2 and TRBJ1-5; a weak D match, TRBD1 (5 bases). V lost 3 bases, J lost 3 bases, and 9 bases lay in between. The germline V gene has CDR1 SGHTA and CDR2 FQGNSA. The CDR3 totals 14 residues.

This chain joins TRBV10-3 and TRBJ2-3; 13 bases are a match to TRBD2. The CDR3 runs 17 residues. V shed 5 bases and J 0 bases; nucleotides not matched to a gene: 5. The germline gives CDR1 ENHRY, CDR2 SYGVKD. The CDR3 nucleotides read TGTGCCATCAGTTCCGGACTAGCGGGGGCTAGCACAGATACGCAGTATTTT. Protein sequence: CAISSGLAGASTDTQYF.

This sequence joins TRBV6-2 or TRBV6-3 and TRBJ2-3; D perhaps matches TRBD1 (5 bases). The CDR3 runs 17 residues. V lost 0 bases and J lost 8, with 21 bases in between. Germline V gene sequence: CDR1 MNHEY, CDR2 SVGEGT. The CDR3 is CASSYSTVSGFSITQYF. The CDR3 region has the DNA TGTGCCAGCAGTTACTCGACAGTTTCAGGCTTCTCTATTACGCAGTATTTT.

The V call is TRBV4-3, the J call TRBJ1-2; TRBD1 matches at 8 bases. This CDR3 region has 15 residues. Germline-derived CDR1 and CDR2 are LGHNA and YSLEER. V was pared by 0 bases and J by 7 bases, with 7 bases of the junction left unmatched. As DNA, the CDR3 is TGCGCCAGCAGCCAAGACTATCAGGGGGCAACTGGCTACACCTTC. Its translation is CASSQDYQGATGYTF.

The rearrangement links TRBV7-3 to TRBJ2-1, with D perhaps TRBD1 (5 bases). Germline-derived CDR1 and CDR2 are SGHTA and FQGTGA. Trimming removed 5 bases at V and 7 bases at J, with 9 bases between. The CDR3 has 12 amino acids. This CDR3 reads CASSLPGNEQFF. For the CDR3, the DNA is TGTGCCAGCAGCCTTCCAGGGAATGAGCAGTTCTTC.

The rearrangement uses TRBV11-1 and TRBJ1-2; D unclear. CDR1 is SGHAT and CDR2 is FQDESV in the germline V gene (reference sequence). CDR3 length: 15 residues. V was trimmed by 5 bases and J by 8 bases, leaving 21 bases between them. The CDR3 nucleotides read TGTGCCAGCAGCCCCCAGAGCGGGGAATCGGAGGGCTACACCTTC. Translating gives CASSPQSGESEGYTF.

The chain links TRBV18 to TRBJ2-7; 8 nucleotides align to TRBD1. The CDR3 spans 15 residues. Germline CDR1 reads KGHSH; CDR2 reads LQKENI. V dropped 1 base and J dropped 5; count of bases not matched to a gene: 7. The chain's CDR3 is CASSPRGQGADEQYV. The CDR3, as DNA: TGTGCCAGCTCACCACGTGGACAGGGAGCGGACGAGCAGTACGTC.

The chain carries TRBV10-3 and TRBJ2-3, with 7 bases fitting TRBD2. V lost 8 bases and J lost 6; bases outside the gene matches: 2. This CDR3 has 11 residues. Germline CDR1 reads ENHRY; CDR2 reads SYGVKD. The CDR3 DNA reads as TGTGCCATCCTACTAGCGGATACGCAGTATTTT. Its protein product is CAILLADTQYF.

The chain joins TRBV10-3 to TRBJ1-2, with TRBD1 matching over 8 bases. V was pared by 3 bases and J by 7 bases, with 7 bases of the junction left unmatched. Per germline, CDR1 ENHRY and CDR2 SYGVKD. This CDR3 region has 14 residues. DNA for the CDR3: TGTGCCATCAGTGATCAGGGGGCTCGGGTTGGCTACACCTTC. Encoded protein: CAISDQGARVGYTF.

Written as DNA, the CDR3 is TGTGCCAGCAGTTTCTCTAGGGGCCCTAATGAAAAACTGTTTTTT. Encoded protein: CASSFSRGPNEKLFF. The chain links TRBV28 to TRBJ1-4; D might be TRBD1 (5 bases). V lost 3 bases and J 3 bases, leaving 11 bases between the germline ends. The CDR3 loop spans 15 amino acids. Germline CDR1 and CDR2: MDHEN and SYDVKM. Combining the CDR3 with reference TRBV28 and TRBJ1-4 gives the whole variable domain DVKVTQSSRYLVKRTGEKVFLECVQDMDHENMFWYRQDPGLGLRLIYFSYDVKMKEKGDIPEGYSVSREKKERFSLILESASTNQTSMYLCASSFSRGPNEKLFFGSGTQLSVL.

The chain uses TRBV19 and TRBJ2-7; TRBD1 matches at 9 bases. Germline CDR1 and CDR2: LNHDA and SQIVND (reference sequence). The CDR3 totals 13 residues. V shed 5 bases and J 6 bases; nucleotides not matched to a gene: 5. CDR3 in DNA: TGTGCCAGTAGTCCGATGACAGGGGGCGAGCAGTACGTC. Translating it yields CASSPMTGGEQYV.